This T cell receptor beta chain is from a study of blood T cell repertoires in COVID-19. Study at large: The origin of the acute and convalescent COVID-19 samples was the United States, Italy and Spain. PBMCs, B-cell-depleted T cells, or T cells were the source of the cDNA or gDNA that made up the material.

The assay was immunoSEQ multiplex PCR, and TCRdb's table has in-frame clones only and misses some. This table has approximately 400,000 clones, around 87% appearing once. CDR3 length equals 16 residues. Germline loops: CDR1 MDHEN, CDR2 SYDVKM. Deletions cut 5 bases from V and 3 bases from J, with 19 bases between. This clonotype originated in a man under 40 who had recovered from COVID-19. Sequencing was performed on PBMCs or T cells enriched from blood (not recorded which). The chain is built from TRBV28 and TRBJ1-1; possible D gene TRBD1, 6 bases. The CDR3 bases are TGTGCCAGCAGTCTCGTACAGGGAAGCGGGGACACTGAAGCTTTCTTT. Translating it yields CASSLVQGSGDTEAFF.